One and the same sample provided the 13 T cell receptor beta chains below, sequenced in a study of OX40 agonist ivuxolimab in advanced cancers. Clones were read by immunoSEQ multiplex PCR, and TCRdb kept only the in-frame ones, dropping some. Of tens of thousands of clones listed, around 90% are singletons. Sequencing was performed on CD4+ or CD8+ T cells sorted from blood, taken in a trial of the OX40 agonist ivuxolimab. The receptors come from an adult with an advanced solid tumor such as melanoma, head and neck, liver or kidney cancer.

The chain combines TRBV5-1 with TRBJ1-3, with TRBD1 as a possible D gene (5 bases). Germline lookup yields CDR1 SGHRS and CDR2 YFSETQ. V lost 2 bases and J 0 bases, leaving 15 bases between the germline ends. The CDR3 loop spans 17 amino acids. The CDR3 sequence is CASSFEAGIPSGNTIYF. The DNA of the CDR3 is TGCGCCAGCAGCTTTGAGGCAGGGATACCCTCTGGAAACACCATATATTTT.

The rearrangement links TRBV7-3 to TRBJ2-1; 14 bases are shared with TRBD2. This CDR3 has 17 residues. V shed 1 base, J shed 7 bases, and the junction held 6 bases outside the gene matches. Germline CDR1 is SGHTA and CDR2 is FQGTGA. The CDR3 loop is CASSLKGTSGSGNEQFF. The CDR3 nucleotides read TGTGCCAGCAGCTTAAAGGGGACTAGCGGGAGTGGAAATGAGCAGTTCTTC. Complete variable domain (other parts from reference TRBV7-3 and TRBJ2-1): GAGVSQTPSNKVTEKGKYVELRCDPISGHTALYWYRQSLGQGPEFLIYFQGTGAADDSGLPNDRFFAVRPEGSVSTLKIQRTERGDSAVYLCASSLKGTSGSGNEQFFGPGTRLTVL.

In regard to this clone: The junction departs from germline at one end; a sequencing error may be responsible. The chain recombines TRBV7-7 with TRBJ2-5; 8 bases map to TRBD1. The CDR3 extends over 15 amino acids. Per germline, CDR1 SSHAT and CDR2 FNYEAQ (reference sequence). This CDR3 reads CASSFSTGAAETQYF. The DNA of the CDR3 is TGTGCTAGCAGCTTCTCGACAGGGGCGGCAGAGACCCAGTACTTC.

This clone has a single count. The CDR3 nucleotides are TGTGCCAGCAGTAGACAGCTCGGGGAGCTGTTTTTT. It is translated as CASSRQLGELFF. This chain links TRBV6-1 with TRBJ2-2; weak D call: TRBD1 (5 bases). CDR1 and CDR2 from the germline V gene are MNHNS and SASEGT. Trimming removed 5 bases at V and 7 bases at J, with 8 bases between. The CDR3 length is 12 residues.

V gene TRBV4-1 combines with J gene TRBJ2-5; tentative D call: TRBD2 (6 bases). There are 14 residues in the CDR3. CDR1 is MGHRA and CDR2 is YSYEKL in the germline V gene. V was cut by 2 bases and J by 1 base, with 8 bases left in between. The CDR3 loop reads CASSQLAVQETQYF. CDR3 in DNA: TGCGCCAGCAGCCAATTAGCGGTCCAAGAGACCCAGTACTTC.

The V gene is TRBV10-2, the J gene TRBJ2-3; D perhaps matches TRBD2 (6 bases). Trimming took 4 bases from V and 4 from J, leaving 12 bases between them. The germline V gene encodes CDR1 WSHSY and CDR2 SAAADI. The CDR3 sequence is 14 residues long. Here the CDR3 DNA reads TGCGCCAGCAGTGTCGCTAGCGCCGCAGATACGCAGTATTTT. This codes for CASSVASAADTQYF.

The rearrangement uses TRBV18 and TRBJ2-5; weak D call: TRBD2 (6 bases). Trimming left V 3 bases short and J 6 bases short, with 20 bases between. Germline assignment: CDR1 KGHSH and CDR2 LQKENI. This CDR3 contains 16 residues. As DNA, the CDR3 is TGTGCCAGCTCACCCTACGGCGGGACCAGTGGACAGACCCAGTACTTC. Translating it yields CASSPYGGTSGQTQYF.

The J gene is TRBJ2-7, the V gene TRBV28; 10 nucleotides line up with TRBD1. Trimming at V came to 4 bases and at J to 2 bases, leaving 8 bases not matched to a gene. Germline V gene sequence: CDR1 MDHEN, CDR2 SYDVKM. The CDR3 sequence is 16 residues long. The CDR3 nucleotides are TGTGCCAGCAGTTCACCCGGGACAGGGGCTCCCTACGAGCAGTACTTC. Translating it yields CASSSPGTGAPYEQYF.

The DNA of the CDR3 is TGCAGCGTTGGGGAGAGCTCTAACTATGGCTACACCTTC. Its translation is CSVGESSNYGYTF. This chain uses TRBV29-1 with TRBJ1-2; no firm D call. The germline V gene has CDR1 SQVTM and CDR2 ANQGSEA. The CDR3 length is 13 residues. V lost 4 bases, J lost 0 bases, and 9 bases lay in between.

The chain recombines TRBV5-5 with TRBJ2-2; 9 bases agree with TRBD1. CDR1 and CDR2 from the germline V gene are SGHKS and YYEKEE (reference sequence). V shed 4 bases and J 4 bases; nucleotides not matched to a gene: 8. The CDR3 sequence is 16 residues long. The CDR3 nucleotides are TGTGCCAGCAGCGGCACAGGGGGCGCGGGCACCGGGGAGCTGTTTTTT. Translating it yields CASSGTGGAGTGELFF.

This clone was counted a single time. V gene TRBV15 combines with J gene TRBJ2-7, with D possibly being TRBD1 or TRBD2 (5 bases each). From germline, CDR1 is LNHNV and CDR2 YYDKDF (reference sequence). The V end was cut by 5 bases, the J end by 1 base, with 12 bases between. This CDR3 has 14 amino acids. This chain's CDR3 is CATSSDGASYEQYF. The CDR3 nucleotides are TGTGCCACCAGCTCCGACGGGGCGTCCTACGAGCAGTACTTC.

The J gene is TRBJ2-7, the V gene TRBV27; TRBD2 matches 7 bases. Trimming removed 2 bases from V and 0 bases from J; junction bases left unmatched: 4. Germline V gives CDR1 MNHEY, CDR2 SMNVEV (reference sequence). The CDR3 totals 15 residues. In DNA, the CDR3 is TGTGCCAGCAGTTTAAGACGCGGGAGCTCCTACGAGCAGTACTTC. Amino acids: CASSLRRGSSYEQYF.

The chain links TRBV30 to TRBJ2-7; D is ambiguous. This CDR3 is 14 amino acids long. Germline-derived CDR1 and CDR2 are GTSNPN and SVGIG (reference sequence). V lost 0 bases and J 2 bases, leaving 11 bases between the germline ends. The CDR3 nucleotides read TGTGCCTGGAGTGTAATTTCAGGAGCCTACGAGCAGTACTTC. This encodes CAWSVISGAYEQYF.